The text below deals with one T cell receptor (beta chain). Its antigen is not known. This entry comes from a study of identical twins. Whole-study findings and limits: There were fewer insertions in abundant cord blood beta clonotypes, but memory repertoires showed no such pattern. In drawing conclusions, the study used cross-sectional statistical analysis and did not follow the same donors.

This CDR3 is built from 15 residues. CDR1 and CDR2 from the germline V gene are SGDLS and YYNGEE. Trimming stripped 2 bases from V and 5 bases from J, with 14 bases between. TCRdb reprocessed the 5' RACE reads via MiXCR and lists one record per CDR3 protein. Among more than 400,000 distinct CDR3 sequences listed, 13% to 15% were seen once. This sample also appeared in a second study, on yellow fever vaccine responses in identical twins.

Sequencing was done on a sample of CD4+ T cells sorted from blood. This chain connects TRBV9 to TRBJ2-1; possible D gene TRBD2, 6 bases. The receptor comes from a woman younger than 30 in good health. The CDR3 nucleotides read TGTGCCAGCAGCGTCCTCCGGGACTCTAACAATGAGCAGTTCTTC. This translates into CASSVLRDSNNEQFF.